A single sample is the source of the 27 T cell receptor beta chains below, sequenced in a study of OX40 agonist ivuxolimab in advanced cancers. The protocol was immunoSEQ multiplex PCR, while the TCRdb copy is restricted to in-frame clones and leaves out a portion. Among some 60,000 clones listed, approximately 80% were seen once. The sample was CD4+ or CD8+ T cells sorted from blood, taken in a trial of the OX40 agonist ivuxolimab. Source of these receptors: an adult with an advanced solid tumor such as melanoma, head and neck, liver or kidney cancer.

This rearrangement joins TRBV5-1 to TRBJ2-3; 8 bases align to TRBD2. The V segment lost 0 bases and the J segment 5 bases; nucleotides outside the gene matches: 2. The germline V gene has CDR1 SGHRS and CDR2 YFSETQ. This CDR3 contains 14 residues. CDR3 bases: TGCGCCAGCAGCTTGGGTACTAGCGGAGATACGCAGTATTTT. It yields the protein CASSLGTSGDTQYF. Filled out from reference TRBV5-1 and TRBJ2-3, the complete variable domain reads KAGVTQTPRYLIKTRGQQVTLSCSPISGHRSVSWYQQTPGQGLQFLFEYFSETQRNKGNFPGRFSGRQFSNSRSEMNVSTLELGDSALYLCASSLGTSGDTQYFGPGTRLTVL.

The gene calls are TRBV11-2 and TRBJ1-6; the D is unclear. The V end lost 1 base, the J end lost 6 bases, and 10 bases lay between the germline ends. Germline lookup yields CDR1 SGHAT and CDR2 FQNNGV. The CDR3 totals 15 residues. CDR3 in amino acids: CASSLVWTTNSPLHF. The DNA for the CDR3 is TGTGCCAGCAGCTTAGTTTGGACTACTAATTCACCCCTCCACTTT.

V usage is TRBV19 and J usage is TRBJ1-3, with D tentatively TRBD1 (6 bases). This CDR3 is 14 amino acids long. The V gene's germline CDR1 is LNHDA and CDR2 SQIVND (reference sequence). The V gene lost 7 bases and the J gene lost 1 base, with 11 bases spanning the gap. The CDR3 is CASIGQLSGNTIYF. CDR3 DNA: TGTGCCAGTATCGGACAGCTTTCTGGAAACACCATATATTTT.

The rearrangement joins TRBV28 to TRBJ1-5, with 8 bases aligning to TRBD1. Trimming removed 3 bases from V and 6 bases from J; junction bases left unmatched: 7. CDR1 and CDR2 (germline): MDHEN, SYDVKM. The CDR3 sequence is 15 residues long. The CDR3 nucleotides read TGTGCCAGCAGTTTTCCCGGGACAGGAAGTCAGCCCCAGCATTTT. Amino acid sequence: CASSFPGTGSQPQHF.

The rearrangement joins TRBV4-2 to TRBJ2-1, with TRBD2 matching 7 bases. The V gene end was trimmed by 7 bases and the J gene end by 5 bases; junction bases not matched to a gene: 8. CDR1 is LGHNA, CDR2 YNFKEQ, per germline. The CDR3 totals 14 residues. In DNA form, the CDR3 reads TGTGCCAGCAATGACAGAGCGGGAAACAATGAGCAGTTCTTC. It codes for CASNDRAGNNEQFF.

The chain combines TRBV29-1 with TRBJ1-2, with 9 bases identical to TRBD1. Trimming cost V 7 bases and J 8 bases; bases outside gene matches: 5. The germline V gene encodes CDR1 SQVTM and CDR2 ANQGSEA. The CDR3 has 11 amino acids. CDR3 amino acids: CSAGDRDGYTF. As DNA, the CDR3 is TGCAGCGCTGGGGACAGGGACGGCTACACCTTC.

The chain joins TRBV29-1 to TRBJ2-1; the match to TRBD2 covers 14 bases. CDR1 and CDR2 from the germline V gene are SQVTM and ANQGSEA. V lost 4 bases and J lost 7; bases outside the gene matches: 12. The CDR3 has 17 amino acids. This chain's CDR3 is CSVGARWGLAGDNEQFF. The CDR3 DNA sequence: TGCAGCGTTGGGGCGAGGTGGGGACTAGCGGGAGATAATGAGCAGTTCTTC.

In its sample, this clone is medium-sized. The chain has TRBV10-3 and TRBJ1-2; the D is unclear. CDR3 length equals 13 residues. Trimming left V 5 bases short and J 6 bases short, with 13 bases between. Per the germline V gene, CDR1 is ENHRY and CDR2 is SYGVKD. In DNA form, the CDR3 reads TGTGCCATCAGTCGTAACGAGGTCGATGGCTACACCTTC. Residues: CAISRNEVDGYTF.

The CDR3 loop reads CASSFRTTGELFF. For the CDR3, the DNA is TGTGCCAGCAGCTTTCGGACCACCGGGGAGCTGTTTTTT. The V call is TRBV9, the J call TRBJ2-2; D is ambiguous. V was pared by 4 bases and J by 4 bases, with 8 bases between. Germline CDR1 is SGDLS and CDR2 is YYNGEE. The CDR3 is 13 residues long.

The V gene is TRBV5-1, the J gene TRBJ2-5; D not resolved. The V end lost 2 bases, the J end lost 5 bases, and 13 bases lay between the germline ends. There are 14 residues in the CDR3. Germline CDR1 SGHRS, CDR2 YFSETQ. The CDR3: CASSLGSLVETQYF. The CDR3 DNA sequence: TGCGCCAGCAGCTTAGGTTCCCTCGTGGAGACCCAGTACTTC.

The rearrangement joins TRBV27 to TRBJ1-1, with a possible D match to TRBD1 (5 bases). The CDR3 covers 13 residues. The V gene's germline CDR1 is MNHEY and CDR2 SMNVEV (reference sequence). The V gene lost 6 bases and the J gene lost 4 bases, with 12 bases spanning the gap. This CDR3 is CASRTKGSTEAFF. The CDR3 nucleotides read TGTGCCAGCAGGACAAAGGGGAGCACTGAAGCTTTCTTT.

The chain carries TRBV10-3 and TRBJ2-1, with D tentatively TRBD1 or TRBD2 (5 bases each). The CDR3 is 13 amino acids. Germline assignment: CDR1 ENHRY and CDR2 SYGVKD. V lost 4 bases to trimming and J lost 10 bases, with 14 bases between them. In nucleotides, the CDR3 is TGTGCCATCAGTGGGACGGGACCGGGGGAGCAGTTCTTC. Protein: CAISGTGPGEQFF.

This clone was seen a handful of times. The chain combines TRBV5-6 with TRBJ2-2, with 10 nucleotides matching TRBD2. The CDR3 loop spans 16 amino acids. V lost 3 bases to trimming and J lost 3 bases; unmatched junction nucleotides: 5. CDR1 is SGHDT and CDR2 is YYEEEE in the germline V gene. The DNA for the CDR3 is TGTGCCAGCAGCTCTAGCGGGAGAAGGGACACCGGGGAGCTGTTTTTT. It is translated as CASSSSGRRDTGELFF.

The chain couples TRBV18 to TRBJ1-5; 7 nucleotides line up with TRBD1. V dropped 4 bases and J dropped 1; count of bases not matched to a gene: 7. CDR1 is KGHSH, CDR2 LQKENI, per germline. The CDR3 consists of 16 residues. As DNA, the CDR3 is TGTGCCAGCTCACACTACAGGGGTATAAGCAATCAGCCCCAGCATTTT. It translates to CASSHYRGISNQPQHF.

The V and J genes are TRBV7-2 and TRBJ2-3, with D possibly matching TRBD2 (6 bases). Per germline, CDR1 SGHTA and CDR2 FQGNSA. The V end lost 1 base, the J end lost 1 base, and 6 bases lay between the germline ends. The length of the CDR3 is 14 residues. The CDR3 is CASSLERGTDTQYF. The CDR3 DNA is TGTGCCAGCAGCTTAGAGCGGGGCACAGATACGCAGTATTTT.

This clone showed up just once. The V gene is TRBV9, the J gene TRBJ2-1, with 13 bases identical to TRBD2. The germline V gene has CDR1 SGDLS and CDR2 YYNGEE. V lost 0 bases, J lost 9 bases, and 3 bases stayed unmatched. The CDR3 consists of 15 residues. Here the CDR3 DNA reads TGTGCCAGCAGCGTAGACGGACTAGCGGGAGTTGAGCAGTTCTTC. Amino acids: CASSVDGLAGVEQFF.

V is TRBV7-3 and J is TRBJ2-5, with TRBD2 identical over 8 bases. This CDR3 is built from 13 residues. In germline, CDR1 is SGHTA, CDR2 FQGTGA. V lost 5 bases, J lost 3 bases, and 2 bases stayed unmatched. CDR3 bases: TGTGCCAGCAGCGTACTAGCGGAAGAGACCCAGTACTTC. Its protein is CASSVLAEETQYF.

This chain uses TRBV5-1 with TRBJ1-4, with 7 bases matching TRBD1. Germline values: CDR1 SGHRS, CDR2 YFSETQ. This CDR3 has 15 amino acids. The junction had 6 bases not matched to a gene; V was cut back by 4 bases and J by 3 bases. The CDR3 DNA reads TGCGCCAGCAGCGGTACAGGGGCGGCTAATGAAAAACTGTTTTTT. Protein: CASSGTGAANEKLFF.

The chain combines TRBV2 with TRBJ2-7; D is ambiguous. CDR3 length: 12 residues. In germline, CDR1 is SNHLY, CDR2 FYNNEI. The V end lost 6 bases, the J end lost 0 bases, and 6 bases lay between the germline ends. CDR3 sequence: CASRASSYEQYV. CDR3 nucleotides: TGTGCCAGCAGGGCCAGCTCCTACGAGCAGTACGTC.

This clone appeared a single time. The chain is built from TRBV30 and TRBJ1-5, with 10 nucleotides matching TRBD1. CDR1 GTSNPN and CDR2 SVGIG come from the germline V gene (reference sequence). The CDR3 has 16 amino acids. Trimming removed 4 bases from V and 2 bases from J; junction bases left unmatched: 8. CDR3 sequence: CAWTTRQGAGNQPQHF. CDR3 nucleotides: TGTGCCTGGACCACCCGACAGGGGGCCGGCAATCAGCCCCAGCATTTT.

This clone turned up a few times. Different DNA sequences within this sample yield the same CDR3. The chain couples TRBV9 to TRBJ2-3; the D gene is possibly TRBD1 (5 bases). Deletions cut 0 bases from V and 1 base from J, with 9 bases between. This CDR3 is built from 15 residues. Germline V gene data show CDR1 as SGDLS and CDR2 as YYNGEE. The CDR3 loop reads CASSVEQGRTDTQYF. The CDR3 nucleotides read TGTGCCAGCAGCGTAGAGCAGGGCCGCACAGATACGCAGTATTTT.

CDR3 loop: CASNPGGSTDTQYF. The DNA of the CDR3 is TGTGCCAGTAACCCGGGAGGGAGCACAGATACGCAGTATTTT. The chain has TRBV19 and TRBJ2-3; 8 bases are shared with TRBD2. After removal of 7 bases from V and 0 bases from J, the junction contained 3 bases not matched to a gene. Germline V gene sequence: CDR1 LNHDA, CDR2 SQIVND (reference sequence). The CDR3 spans 14 residues.

The rearrangement uses TRBV20-1 and TRBJ2-1, with D unclear. The CDR3 sequence is 11 residues long. Germline V gene data show CDR1 as DFQATT and CDR2 as SNEGSKA (reference sequence). V lost 3 bases and J 4 bases, leaving 4 bases between the germline ends. CDR3 sequence: CSARAYNEQFF. The CDR3 DNA reads as TGCAGTGCTAGGGCTTACAATGAGCAGTTCTTC.

The genes are TRBV6-1 and TRBJ1-4; possible D gene TRBD1, 6 bases. Germline loops: CDR1 MNHNS, CDR2 SASEGT. CDR3 length equals 15 residues. The V end lost 3 bases, the J end lost 5 bases, and 13 bases lay between the germline ends. The CDR3 reads CASSDGDTANEKLFF. The CDR3 nucleotides are TGTGCCAGCAGTGATGGGGACACAGCGAATGAAAAACTGTTTTTT.

The V gene is TRBV11-2, the J gene TRBJ1-1; no reliable D call. Trimming removed 1 base from V and 1 base from J, with 13 bases in between. The V gene's germline CDR1 is SGHAT and CDR2 FQNNGV. The CDR3 sequence is 16 residues long. The CDR3 protein is CASSLVPVGWNTEAFF. CDR3 sequence (DNA): TGTGCCAGCAGCTTAGTGCCAGTGGGATGGAACACTGAAGCTTTCTTT.

This clone was detected only once. The chain recombines TRBV7-3 with TRBJ1-2; D is possibly TRBD1 (5 bases). Trimming took off 5 bases at V and 4 bases at J, with 17 bases between the two ends. The CDR3 consists of 15 residues. The germline gives CDR1 SGHTA, CDR2 FQGTGA. The CDR3 region has the DNA TGTGCCAGCAGCCCCGGCGGGGGAGAGGGCTATGGCTACACCTTC. As protein: CASSPGGGEGYGYTF. The complete variable domain, with remaining parts taken from reference TRBV7-3 and TRBJ1-2, reads GAGVSQTPSNKVTEKGKYVELRCDPISGHTALYWYRQSLGQGPEFLIYFQGTGAADDSGLPNDRFFAVRPEGSVSTLKIQRTERGDSAVYLCASSPGGGEGYGYTFGSGTRLTVV.

The chain links TRBV13 to TRBJ2-1; no reliable D call. CDR3 length equals 13 residues. Trimming shortened V by 1 base and J by 6 bases, and 7 bases separated the two germline ends. Germline lookup yields CDR1 PRHDT and CDR2 FYEKMQ (reference sequence). The CDR3 protein is CASSLEAGNEQFF. The CDR3 DNA reads TGTGCCAGCAGCTTAGAGGCAGGCAATGAGCAGTTCTTC.